This TCR beta chain was sequenced during a study of blood T cell repertoires in COVID-19. Overall study: The United States, Italy and Spain were the sources of the acute and convalescent COVID-19 samples. Sources were T cells, B-cell-depleted T cells, or PBMCs; the material itself was cDNA or gDNA.

Original data processing: Estimation of nucleated cell counts relied on the amplification of reference gene primers. Repertoires were generated with immunoSEQ multiplex PCR, while TCRdb's copy carries only in-frame clones and drops some. Clone size and the V and J calls come from that table; the DNA yielded D and trimming. This sample has 150,000 or so clones, with around 74% found just once. While infection was still active, Seattle patients were enrolled and then followed longitudinally. The sample consisted of peripheral blood. The sequence was obtained from a woman in her sixties or seventies with COVID-19, enrolled during active disease.

The CDR3 loop reads CASSFPQGVGYGYTF. The DNA of the CDR3 is TGTGCCAGCAGTTTCCCACAGGGGGTGGGCTATGGCTACACCTTC. The chain is built from TRBV28 and TRBJ1-2, with 8 bases fitting TRBD1. Germline CDR1 and CDR2: MDHEN and SYDVKM. CDR3 length: 15 amino acids. V lost 3 bases to trimming and J lost 4 bases; unmatched junction nucleotides: 7.